Below are 4 T cell receptor beta chains sequenced from a single sample in a study of cytomegalovirus exposure and HLA in healthy donors. PCR was performed using 60 Vbeta and 13 Jbeta primers. Assay: immunoSEQ multiplex PCR; the TCRdb copy retains only in-frame clones and omits some. The table for this sample gives approximately 150,000 clones. Material: PBMCs. These receptors all stem from a male donor in good health and CMV-seronegative.

The chain has TRBV5-1 and TRBJ2-2, with TRBD1 identical over 10 bases. CDR3 length: 15 amino acids. Looked up from germline, CDR1 is SGHRS and CDR2 is YFSETQ. The V gene end was trimmed by 3 bases and the J gene end by 5 bases; junction bases not matched to a gene: 4. The DNA for the CDR3 is TGCGCCAGCAGCTCTTCGGGACAGGGGACCGGGGAGCTGTTTTTT. Translating it yields CASSSSGQGTGELFF.

CDR3 bases: TGCGCCAGCAGCAGTACAGGGGGGCTCTATGGCTACACCTTC. Encoded protein: CASSSTGGLYGYTF. This rearrangement joins TRBV10-2 to TRBJ1-2, with 8 bases identical to TRBD1. The CDR3 extends over 14 amino acids. V shed 6 bases and J 4 bases; nucleotides not matched to a gene: 7. Germline CDR1 and CDR2: WSHSY and SAAADI.

This chain connects TRBV6-1 to TRBJ2-7; weak D call: TRBD1 (7 bases). The V end was cut by 1 base, the J end by 3 bases, with 13 bases between. CDR1 and CDR2 (germline): MNHNS, SASEGT. The CDR3 runs 15 residues. The DNA for the CDR3 is TGTGCCAGCAGTGAAGAGGGGGGACAGATCTACGAGCAGTACTTC. Translation gives CASSEEGGQIYEQYF.

This chain connects TRBV7-9 to TRBJ1-1, with a weak D call TRBD1 (5 bases). CDR1 is SEHNR, CDR2 FQNEAQ, per germline (reference sequence). Trimming took 3 bases from V and 1 from J, leaving 9 bases between them. The length of the CDR3 is 14 residues. The CDR3 sequence is CASSFSGGNTEAFF. The CDR3 nucleotides read TGTGCCAGCAGCTTTTCCGGGGGGAACACTGAAGCTTTCTTT.